This TCR beta chain was recorded in a study of blood T cell repertoires in COVID-19. On the study more broadly: The United States, Italy and Spain provided the acute and convalescent COVID-19 samples. Sample material is recorded as cDNA or gDNA derived from T cells, B-cell-depleted T cells, or PBMCs.

With 7 bases clipped from V and 7 bases from J, the junction kept 9 bases outside the gene matches. CDR1 is SQVTM and CDR2 is ANQGSEA in the germline V gene. There are 12 residues in the CDR3. This clone was seen once. As processed by the authors: Estimation of nucleated cell counts relied on the amplification of reference gene primers. Sequenced by immunoSEQ multiplex PCR; TCRdb stores in-frame clones only, minus some. V and J calls and clone size come straight from that table; D and trimming were deduced from the DNA. Among over 100,000 clones, roughly nine tenths were seen once, and the ten largest hold under 6.5%.

V is TRBV29-1 and J is TRBJ1-2; TRBD1 matches at 7 bases. This TCR was sampled from a human donor in a cohort sampled during active COVID-19. Material for sequencing was peripheral blood. CDR3 region: CSAVTGTFGYTF. In DNA, the CDR3 is TGCAGCGCCGTGACAGGGACTTTTGGCTACACCTTC.